In its sample, the clone carrying this TCR beta chain was seen many times. What it binds is unknown. The sample is drawn from a study of T-cell memory formation after mild COVID-19. Study outcomes and limitations: Pre-infection memory showed some responding clones, and this suggested that cross-reactive memory joined.

Using its own MiXCR run on the 5' RACE reads, TCRdb lists one record per CDR3 protein. Counted here are about 290,000 distinct CDR3 sequences, roughly 15% occurring once; the ten biggest clones make up about a fifth. CDR3 size: 15 residues. The junction had 6 bases not matched to a gene; V was cut back by 4 bases and J by 5 bases. Per germline, CDR1 MDHEN and CDR2 SYDVKM. The TCR sequence derives from a man aged 18-30 years who had mild COVID-19 (a few samples of this study predate the infection). Cell type and time point are not known. The sample comprised PBMCs or a T cell subset sorted from them (not recorded which). The V call is TRBV28, the J call TRBJ2-1, with 9 bases fitting TRBD1. CDR3 DNA sequence: TGTGCCAGCAGTTCCGGGACAGGGTGGCACAATGAGCAGTTCTTC. Encoded protein: CASSSGTGWHNEQFF. Based on the CDR3 plus reference TRBV28 and TRBJ2-1, the full variable domain is DVKVTQSSRYLVKRTGEKVFLECVQDMDHENMFWYRQDPGLGLRLIYFSYDVKMKEKGDIPEGYSVSREKKERFSLILESASTNQTSMYLCASSSGTGWHNEQFFGPGTRLTVL.